This is a list of T cell receptor beta chains from one sample in a study of technical replicates of blood from four donors. Clones were read by immunoSEQ multiplex PCR, and TCRdb kept only the in-frame ones, dropping some. This table has roughly 72,000 clones, roughly 94% appearing once. Sequencing was done on a sample of T cells isolated from PBMCs. The receptors here all came from a human donor in good health. Both conserved end residues are part of each CDR3. Each record gives: V gene, D gene, J gene, clone size, CDR3 DNA, CDR3 protein. D genes are given only for firm matches. Rows give clone size only sometimes, using once, few, many, or a class for an expanded clone.

TRBV5-4	-	TRBJ2-5	-	TGTGCCAGCACCGACAGCGGGTTTCAAGAGACCCAGTACTTC	CASTDSGFQETQYF
TRBV30	TRBD1	TRBJ1-2	-	TGTGCCTGGGGGAGGCTTTGGGACAGGGGGCGCGGCTACACCTTC	CAWGRLWDRGRGYTF
TRBV14	-	TRBJ2-7	-	TGTGCCAGCAGCCAAGGGACTTTCGGGGAGCAGTACTTC	CASSQGTFGEQYF
TRBV4-1	-	TRBJ1-1	-	TGCGCCAGCAGCCAAGAAACCAAGGCAGGGGCTTTCTTT	CASSQETKAGAFF
TRBV5-6	TRBD2	TRBJ2-3	-	TGTGCCATCGCAAGGGGACTAGCGACAGATACGCAGTATTTT	CAIARGLATDTQYF
TRBV21-1	-	TRBJ1-2	-	TGTGCCAGCAGCGTGCACGGGAACTATGGCTACACCTTC	CASSVHGNYGYTF
TRBV5-1	-	TRBJ2-5	-	TGCGCCAGCAGCACAGGTTTAAGCCAAGAGACCCAGTACTTC	CASSTGLSQETQYF
TRBV4-1	-	TRBJ2-1	-	TGCGCCAGCAGCCAAGGAGGGCCGTTTGATGAGCAGTTCTTC	CASSQGGPFDEQFF
TRBV5-4	-	TRBJ1-2	-	TGTGCCAGCAGCTTGTACGCGTGGGGTATGACAGCTATATACACCTTC	CASSLYAWGMTAIYTF
TRBV5-1	TRBD1	TRBJ2-7	-	TGCGCCAGCAGCGTAAGGACAGGGGGCTCGCGGGAGTCCTACGAGCAGTACTTC	CASSVRTGGSRESYEQYF
TRBV13	-	TRBJ1-5	-	TGTGCCAGCAGCGAACAGGGAAATCAGCCCCAGCATTTT	CASSEQGNQPQHF
TRBV5-6	TRBD2	TRBJ2-1	-	TGTGCCAGCAGCCCTCTAGCGGGCTCCTACAATGAGCAGTTCTTC	CASSPLAGSYNEQFF
TRBV25-1	-	TRBJ1-2	-	TGTGCCAGCAGTATGTACAGGGCGAATGGCTACACCTTC	CASSMYRANGYTF
TRBV19	-	TRBJ2-3	once	TGTGCCAGTAGTATTAGGAGGACAGATACGCAGTATTTT	CASSIRRTDTQYF
TRBV2	TRBD1	TRBJ1-1	-	TGTGCCAGCCTGAGAGACAGGGCGCGGAACACTGAAGCTTTCTTT	CASLRDRARNTEAFF
TRBV7-2	-	TRBJ1-4	-	TGTGCCAGCAGCCCCAGCGGGGCCGTAGATGAAAAACTGTTTTTT	CASSPSGAVDEKLFF
TRBV4-1	-	TRBJ2-1	-	TGCGCCAGCAGCCAAGAGCGCCACAATGAGCAGTTCTTC	CASSQERHNEQFF
TRBV5-1	-	TRBJ1-1	-	TGCGCCAGCAGCTTTGATACAGGGCAAGAAACTGAAGCTTTCTTT	CASSFDTGQETEAFF
TRBV13	TRBD2	TRBJ2-7	-	TGTGCCAGCAGCTCCCTTCTAGCGGAACAGTACTTC	CASSSLLAEQYF
TRBV9	TRBD1	TRBJ2-7	few	TGTGCCAGCAGCCCGACAACCGGGACAGGTCCCTACGAGCAGTACTTC	CASSPTTGTGPYEQYF
TRBV10-2	-	TRBJ2-3	-	TGCGCCAGCAGTGGTGGTTCGGCGCAGTATTTT	CASSGGSAQYF
TRBV5-1	TRBD2	TRBJ2-7	-	TGCGCCAGCAGCCCTCGGGAGGACTACGAGCAGTACTTC	CASSPREDYEQYF
TRBV5-1	-	TRBJ2-5	-	TGCGCCAGCAGCTTGGCCTTCGAGACCCAGTACTTC	CASSLAFETQYF
TRBV5-6	-	TRBJ1-2	-	TGTGCCAGCAGTAATGCTGTTGAGAACTATGGCTACACCTTC	CASSNAVENYGYTF
TRBV10-3	-	TRBJ1-4	-	TGTGCCATCAGTGCTTCGACAGCAACTAATGAAAAACTGTTTTTT	CAISASTATNEKLFF
TRBV27	TRBD1	TRBJ2-3	-	TGTGCCAGCACCCCGGACAGGGAAACAGATACGCAGTATTTT	CASTPDRETDTQYF
TRBV2	TRBD2	TRBJ2-3	few	TGTGCCAGCAGTAAACTAGCGGGAGGCACAGATACGCAGTATTTT	CASSKLAGGTDTQYF